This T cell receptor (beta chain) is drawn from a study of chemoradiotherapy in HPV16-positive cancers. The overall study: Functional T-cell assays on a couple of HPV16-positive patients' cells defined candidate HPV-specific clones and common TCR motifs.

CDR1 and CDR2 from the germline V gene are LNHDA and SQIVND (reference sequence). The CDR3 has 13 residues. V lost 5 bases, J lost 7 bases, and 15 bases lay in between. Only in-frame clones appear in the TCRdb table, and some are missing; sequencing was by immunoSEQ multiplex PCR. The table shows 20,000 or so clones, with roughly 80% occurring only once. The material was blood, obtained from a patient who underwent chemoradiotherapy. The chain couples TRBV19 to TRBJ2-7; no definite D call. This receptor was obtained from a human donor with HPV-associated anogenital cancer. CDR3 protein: CASSRPGSGEQYF. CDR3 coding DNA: TGTGCCAGTAGTCGGCCAGGCTCGGGTGAGCAGTACTTC.